Sequencing of this T cell receptor (beta chain) was carried out in a study of CD8+ T cells in alopecia areata. Whole-study results and caveats: Among the top 100, expanded CD8+ clones, as well as scalp clonality, were significantly decreased by tofacitinib.

With respect to this clone: Its antigen is still unknown.

This CDR3 comprises 13 residues. Germline V gene data show CDR1 as LNHNV and CDR2 as YYDKDF (reference sequence). Trimming took off 5 bases at V and 7 bases at J, with 14 bases between the two ends. Extraction and reverse transcription of RNA yielded cDNA as the sequencing template. Clones were read by immunoSEQ multiplex PCR, and TCRdb kept only the in-frame ones, dropping some. The sample includes roughly 100,000 clones, almost 60% seen only once; the top ten take less than 20%. Specified treatment: oral pan-JAK inhibitor, 5-10 mg twice daily. J is TRBJ2-5 and V is TRBV15; possible D gene TRBD2, 7 bases. This specimen consisted of CD8+ T cells sorted from blood, obtained at week 56, from a patient treated with tofacitinib. This receptor was identified in a human donor with alopecia areata. CDR3 sequence (DNA): TGTGCCACCAGCGGGGGGGGGCTACGGACCCAGTACTTC. This translates into CATSGGGLRTQYF.